The clone carrying this T cell receptor beta chain was recorded a few times. Its antigen remains unidentified. Construction of the TCR beta libraries employed iRepertoire HTBI primers in conjunction with Arm-PCR of CDR3 regions. TCRdb reprocessed the multiplex PCR reads with MiXCR, giving one entry per CDR3 protein. The table lists more than 400,000 distinct CDR3 sequences, about 15% of them singletons, with over 8.5% in the top ten. Germline CDR1 and CDR2: KGHDR and SFDVKD. The CDR3 sequence is 11 residues long. V dropped 9 bases and J dropped 5 bases, with 6 bases sitting between them. The data belong to a study of regulatory T cells in long-lasting Graves disease. General study findings and limits: Persistent disease preferred TRBV28, TRBJ1-2 and TRBJ2-5.

Indicated time point: newly diagnosed GD, antithyroid drugs for less than 3 months. The TCR library was made from RNA that had been extracted from PBMCs in TRIzol. Graves' disease diagnosis was established per American Thyroid Association guidelines. These data also featured in a second study, about T cells in Graves' hyperthyroidism and ophthalmopathy. That work contributes: The HTBI set primed first-round TCR CDR3 RT-PCR. Most expanded thyroid clonotypes above 0.001 also appeared in blood.

The sample here was peripheral blood mononuclear cells (PBMCs), taken at new diagnosis, from a patient treated with antithyroid drugs. V is TRBV24-1 and J is TRBJ2-2; D is perhaps TRBD2 (5 bases). The clonotype originates from a woman in her twenties or thirties with Graves disease. The chain's CDR3 is CATRGTGELFF. The CDR3 DNA follows: TGTGCCACCCGGGGAACCGGGGAGCTGTTTTTT.